This T cell receptor beta chain appears in the sequencing data of a study of T cells in Graves' hyperthyroidism and ophthalmopathy. This clonotype was seen repeatedly, ten times or more. Germline values: CDR1 DFQATT, CDR2 SNEGSKA (reference sequence). V lost 1 base, J lost 1 base, and 3 bases lay in between. This CDR3 is 12 amino acids long. Using RNA transcripts as the source, TCR beta CDR3 regions were amplified. The HTBI set primed first-round TCR CDR3 RT-PCR. From the multiplex PCR reads, TCRdb called clonotypes with MiXCR, one entry per CDR3 protein. The sample holds about 340,000 distinct CDR3 sequences; about 18% are singletons and the top ten take 45% to 55%.

The genes are TRBV20-1 and TRBJ2-3; D is uncertain. Material for sequencing was blood. This TCR came from a woman aged 45 to 65 with Graves' hyperthyroidism. CDR3 sequence reads: CSARGGTDTQYF. The CDR3 DNA reads TGCAGTGCTAGAGGTGGCACAGATACGCAGTATTTT.